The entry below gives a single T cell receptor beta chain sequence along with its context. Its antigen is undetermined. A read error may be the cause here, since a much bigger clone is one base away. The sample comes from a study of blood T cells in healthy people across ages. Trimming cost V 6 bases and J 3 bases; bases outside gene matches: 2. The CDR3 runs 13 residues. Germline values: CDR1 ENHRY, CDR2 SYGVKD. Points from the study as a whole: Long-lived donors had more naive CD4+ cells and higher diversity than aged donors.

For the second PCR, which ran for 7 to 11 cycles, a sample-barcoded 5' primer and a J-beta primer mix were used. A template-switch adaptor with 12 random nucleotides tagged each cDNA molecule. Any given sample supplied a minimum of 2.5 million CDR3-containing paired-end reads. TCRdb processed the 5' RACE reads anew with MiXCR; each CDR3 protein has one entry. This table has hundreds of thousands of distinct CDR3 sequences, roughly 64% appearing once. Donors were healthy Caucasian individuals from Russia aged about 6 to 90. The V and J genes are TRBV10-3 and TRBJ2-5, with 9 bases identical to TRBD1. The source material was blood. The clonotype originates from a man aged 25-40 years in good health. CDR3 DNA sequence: TGTGCCATCAGCCGGGACAGGGAAGAGACCCAGTACTTC. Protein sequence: CAISRDREETQYF.